This entry lists 24 T cell receptor beta chains sequenced from one sample in a study of cytomegalovirus exposure and HLA in healthy donors. With 60 Vbeta and 13 Jbeta primers, the PCR was carried out. Sequenced by immunoSEQ multiplex PCR; TCRdb stores in-frame clones only, minus some. Counted here are about 140,000 clones, approximately 80% occurring once; the ten biggest clones make up 1.4% to 1.5%. Sequenced material: PBMCs. These receptor sequences come from a man aged 25 to 45 in good health and CMV-seropositive.

The chain combines TRBV15 with TRBJ2-7; 12 bases agree with TRBD2. This CDR3 is built from 15 residues. CDR1 and CDR2 (germline): LNHNV, YYDKDF (reference sequence). V lost 6 bases to trimming and J lost 5 bases; unmatched junction nucleotides: 8. The CDR3 sequence: CATRSRLAGEDEQYF. CDR3 nucleotide sequence: TGTGCCACCAGGTCGAGACTAGCGGGAGAAGACGAGCAGTACTTC.

The CDR3 reads CASQGGRAKNIQYF. The CDR3 DNA is TGTGCCAGTCAGGGGGGTAGGGCCAAAAACATTCAGTACTTC. V is TRBV19 and J is TRBJ2-4; weak D call: TRBD1 (7 bases). Germline CDR1 LNHDA, CDR2 SQIVND (reference sequence). This CDR3 is built from 14 residues. Trimming cost V 8 bases and J 1 base, with 12 bases left between them. The complete variable domain, with remaining parts taken from reference TRBV19 and TRBJ2-4, reads DGGITQSPKYLFRKEGQNVTLSCEQNLNHDAMYWYRQDPGQGLRLIYYSQIVNDFQKGDIAEGYSVSREKKESFPLTVTSAQKNPTAFYLCASQGGRAKNIQYFGAGTRLSVL.

The chain has TRBV19 and TRBJ1-1; D gene uncertain. Germline V gene lookup returns CDR1 LNHDA and CDR2 SQIVND (reference sequence). There are 18 residues in the CDR3. Trimming cost V 1 base and J 4 bases, with 22 bases left between them. Here the CDR3 DNA reads TGTGCCAGTAGTATAGGCCTTCCCTCCGGGTCCTTTGGCACTGAAGCTTTCTTT. It specifies CASSIGLPSGSFGTEAFF.

This chain connects TRBV18 to TRBJ1-2, with D maybe TRBD1 (6 bases). CDR1 is KGHSH and CDR2 is LQKENI in the germline V gene. CDR3 size: 12 residues. V lost 6 bases to trimming and J lost 5 bases, with 10 bases between them. The CDR3 reads CASSGTTYGYTF. CDR3 bases: TGTGCCAGCTCCGGGACAACTTATGGCTACACCTTC.

V usage is TRBV2 and J usage is TRBJ2-7; the D is unclear. CDR1 and CDR2 (germline): SNHLY, FYNNEI. The ends were cut back, 8 bases at V and 0 bases at J, with 14 bases in the middle. There are 14 residues in the CDR3. In nucleotides, the CDR3 is TGTGCCAGCCTTTCTGGTACAGCCTCCTACGAGCAGTACTTC. It is translated as CASLSGTASYEQYF.

This chain uses TRBV15 with TRBJ2-5; 9 bases line up with TRBD1. The CDR3 length is 12 residues. V was clipped by 9 bases and J by 4 bases; unmatched bases: 3. Germline loops: CDR1 LNHNV, CDR2 YYDKDF (reference sequence). CDR3 region: CATGQGRETQYF. The CDR3 bases are TGTGCCACGGGACAGGGTCGAGAGACCCAGTACTTC.

The chain is built from TRBV11-2 and TRBJ2-5; perhaps TRBD2 as D (7 bases). Germline V CDR1 and CDR2: SGHAT, FQNNGV. The CDR3 spans 13 residues. V shed 7 bases and J shed 5 bases, with 14 bases lying between them. As DNA, the CDR3 is TGTGCCAGCACCCCGGGGGGCTACGAGACCCAGTACTTC. Translating it yields CASTPGGYETQYF.

The CDR3 sequence: CASSDSQGERGAYEQYF. The CDR3 region has the DNA TGTGCCAGCAGTGACTCGCAGGGCGAGCGGGGCGCCTACGAGCAGTACTTC. The rearrangement links TRBV6-4 to TRBJ2-7; TRBD2 agrees at 7 bases. CDR3 length equals 17 residues. V dropped 0 bases and J dropped 2; count of bases not matched to a gene: 10. CDR1 is MRHNA, CDR2 SNTAGT, per germline.

About this clone: The same CDR3 can be traced to other DNA sequences in this sample. The CDR3 coding sequence is TGCGCCAGCAGAACCGGGACAGGGTCATACGAGCAGTACTTC. Translation gives CASRTGTGSYEQYF. V and J are TRBV5-1 and TRBJ2-7, with 9 nucleotides matching TRBD1. The V segment lost 5 bases and the J segment 4 bases; nucleotides outside the gene matches: 7. Germline CDR1 is SGHRS and CDR2 is YFSETQ. The CDR3 is made up of 14 amino acids.

This chain links TRBV19 with TRBJ1-1, with 12 nucleotides matching TRBD1. V was clipped by 6 bases and J by 1 base; unmatched bases: 6. CDR1 is LNHDA, CDR2 SQIVND, per germline (reference sequence). This CDR3 region has 16 residues. CDR3 protein: CASSPGQGAGNTEAFF. The CDR3 DNA reads as TGTGCCAGTAGCCCGGGACAGGGGGCCGGGAACACTGAAGCTTTCTTT. Drawing the rest from reference TRBV19 and TRBJ1-1, the complete variable domain is DGGITQSPKYLFRKEGQNVTLSCEQNLNHDAMYWYRQDPGQGLRLIYYSQIVNDFQKGDIAEGYSVSREKKESFPLTVTSAQKNPTAFYLCASSPGQGAGNTEAFFGQGTRLTVV.

This chain joins TRBV12-5 and TRBJ1-5, with D maybe TRBD1 (5 bases). CDR3 size: 17 residues. Between the trimmed V and J ends, which lost 0 bases and 7 bases, there was a span of 19 bases. CDR1 and CDR2 (germline): LGHNT, FRNRAP. CDR3 nucleotide sequence: TGTGCTAGTGGTTTGGTATACACAGCCGAAGGGGCCCAGCCCCAGCATTTT. Translating it yields CASGLVYTAEGAQPQHF.

The chain's CDR3 is CASSQAVRGNTIYF. The DNA for the CDR3 is TGCGCCAGCAGCCAAGCGGTCCGGGGAAACACCATATATTTT. The chain couples TRBV4-1 to TRBJ1-3; no definite D call. The germline CDR1 and CDR2 sequences are MGHRA and YSYEKL. The length of the CDR3 is 14 residues. V was cut by 1 base and J by 4 bases, with 8 bases left in between.

The V gene is TRBV28, the J gene TRBJ1-5; 9 bases are a match to TRBD1. With 5 bases clipped from V and 5 bases from J, the junction kept 10 bases outside the gene matches. The CDR3 consists of 16 residues. The germline V gene encodes CDR1 MDHEN and CDR2 SYDVKM. CDR3 sequence reads: CASSPGGGQGYQPQHF. In DNA, the CDR3 is TGTGCCAGCAGTCCAGGGGGCGGACAGGGGTATCAGCCCCAGCATTTT.

The chain employs TRBV5-8 and TRBJ2-7, with D possibly TRBD2 on 6 matching bases. Germline V gives CDR1 SGHTS, CDR2 YDEGEE. V was trimmed by 0 bases and J by 5 bases, leaving 15 bases between them. This CDR3 is built from 15 residues. In nucleotides, the CDR3 is TGTGCCAGCAGCTTGGGTGGGCCCGGGGGTGACGAGCAGTACTTC. Translation gives CASSLGGPGGDEQYF.

In this sample, this clone turned up a few times. The chain links TRBV5-4 to TRBJ2-7; D remains unclear. The length of the CDR3 is 15 residues. Per germline, CDR1 SGHNT and CDR2 YYREEE (reference sequence). Trimming removed 1 base at V and 0 bases at J, with 11 bases between. CDR3 DNA: TGTGCCAGCAGCTTGCCGGCGGAGAGCTCCTACGAGCAGTACTTC. It translates to CASSLPAESSYEQYF.

The rearrangement uses TRBV30 and TRBJ1-5; D possibly corresponds to TRBD1 (6 bases). Germline CDR1 and CDR2: GTSNPN and SVGIG (reference sequence). This CDR3 spans 15 amino acids. V lost 3 bases, J lost 1 base, and 13 bases lay in between. CDR3 nucleotide sequence: TGTGCCTGGAGGCTCGGACAGTCCAGCAATCAGCCCCAGCATTTT. This gives the protein CAWRLGQSSNQPQHF.

The gene calls are TRBV30 and TRBJ2-5; a weak D match, TRBD2 (5 bases). This CDR3 is 12 amino acids long. Trimming took off 3 bases at V and 7 bases at J, with 12 bases between the two ends. Germline V gene lookup returns CDR1 GTSNPN and CDR2 SVGIG (reference sequence). CDR3 residues: CAWSAVEATQYF. Written as DNA, the CDR3 is TGTGCCTGGAGCGCGGTGGAGGCGACCCAGTACTTC.

CDR3 nucleotide sequence: TGTGCCAGCAGCTTAGCGCTAGACTCTGGAAACACCATATATTTT. Translation gives CASSLALDSGNTIYF. The chain employs TRBV7-9 and TRBJ1-3; D is unclear. This CDR3 has 15 residues. Germline V gene sequence: CDR1 SEHNR, CDR2 FQNEAQ (reference sequence). Trimming removed 0 bases from V and 0 bases from J, with 6 bases in between.

This clone was picked up a small number of times. The V gene is TRBV27, the J gene TRBJ2-7; the match to TRBD2 covers 11 bases. This CDR3 has 17 residues. The V segment lost 1 base and the J segment 4 bases; nucleotides outside the gene matches: 9. Germline assignment: CDR1 MNHEY and CDR2 SMNVEV (reference sequence). In DNA, the CDR3 is TGTGCCAGCAGTTTATTTGGTTCTAGCGGGGGGAGGTACGAGCAGTACTTC. Protein: CASSLFGSSGGRYEQYF.

The rearrangement links TRBV30 to TRBJ1-2; no clear D gene. With 4 bases removed from V and 2 bases from J, the gap between germline ends came to 11 bases. The germline CDR1 and CDR2 sequences are GTSNPN and SVGIG (reference sequence). The CDR3 contains 13 residues. The CDR3 is CAWTYSRNYGYTF. CDR3 coding DNA: TGTGCCTGGACATACTCCAGGAACTATGGCTACACCTTC.

This clone turned up a few times. The chain has TRBV5-1 and TRBJ1-1; 8 bases are shared with TRBD1. With V trimmed by 3 bases and J by 8 bases, 12 bases remained unmatched. This CDR3 has 15 residues. Germline assignment: CDR1 SGHRS and CDR2 YFSETQ. CDR3 residues: CASSSRLGQGAEAFF. As DNA, the CDR3 is TGCGCCAGCAGCTCGCGACTCGGACAGGGCGCAGAAGCTTTCTTT.

The chain has TRBV5-4 and TRBJ2-3; 8 nucleotides line up with TRBD2. Germline trimming cut 2 bases from V and 4 bases from J; bases unmatched to any gene: 6. Germline lookup yields CDR1 SGHNT and CDR2 YYREEE (reference sequence). This CDR3 is 15 amino acids long. CDR3 in amino acids: CASSLNGGAPDTQYF. CDR3 bases: TGTGCCAGCAGCTTAAACGGGGGGGCCCCAGATACGCAGTATTTT. Looking up the rest from reference TRBV5-4 and TRBJ2-3 gives the full variable domain: ETGVTQSPTHLIKTRGQQVTLRCSSQSGHNTVSWYQQALGQGPQFIFQYYREEENGRGNFPPRFSGLQFPNYSSELNVNALELDDSALYLCASSLNGGAPDTQYFGPGTRLTVL.

This clone was observed once. This chain joins TRBV25-1 and TRBJ2-5; TRBD2 agrees at 7 bases. V lost 5 bases and J lost 4; bases outside the gene matches: 7. The CDR3 runs to 14 residues. Germline CDR1 and CDR2: MGHDK and SYGVNS. CDR3 amino acids: CASSWSAGAETQYF. The CDR3 DNA is TGTGCCAGCAGTTGGTCGGCGGGAGCAGAGACCCAGTACTTC.

V gene TRBV11-2 combines with J gene TRBJ2-7; no reliable D call. The V end lost 4 bases, the J end lost 0 bases, and 13 bases lay between the germline ends. The CDR3 runs 15 residues. Germline lookup yields CDR1 SGHAT and CDR2 FQNNGV. The CDR3 DNA is TGTGCCAGCAGCTCTGAGGCACTGAGCTCCTACGAGCAGTACTTC. Protein sequence: CASSSEALSSYEQYF.